The TCR beta chain described here comes from a study of OX40 agonist ivuxolimab in advanced cancers. Losses at the gene ends were 3 bases for V and 5 bases for J; bases not matched to a gene: 6. This CDR3 region has 15 residues. Germline CDR1 SGHTA, CDR2 FQGNSA. Repertoires were generated with immunoSEQ multiplex PCR, while TCRdb's copy carries only in-frame clones and drops some. The top ten clones hold roughly 13% of a sample with approximately 76,000 clones, about 89% of them seen once. This clone was seen a single time. Sequenced here: CD4+ or CD8+ T cells sorted from blood, sampled in a trial of the OX40 agonist ivuxolimab. The source is an adult with an advanced solid tumor such as melanoma, head and neck, liver or kidney cancer. V usage is TRBV7-2 and J usage is TRBJ2-3, with TRBD2 identical over 9 bases. CDR3 protein: CASSLVAGVRDTQYF. The CDR3 DNA is TGTGCCAGCAGCTTGGTAGCGGGAGTTAGAGATACGCAGTATTTT.